The next 26 T cell receptor beta chains were all read from a single sample in a study of blood T cell repertoires in COVID-19. The repertoire was sequenced with immunoSEQ multiplex PCR; TCRdb's copy has only in-frame clones and lacks some. This table has about 250,000 clones, roughly 90% appearing once. The sample consisted of peripheral blood. Receptors were obtained from a man under 40 with acute or convalescent COVID-19.

The rearrangement joins TRBV9 to TRBJ2-1; possible D gene TRBD1, 9 bases. The V gene lost 4 bases and the J gene lost 1 base, with 27 bases spanning the gap. Per the germline V gene, CDR1 is SGDLS and CDR2 is YYNGEE. The CDR3 spans 20 residues. As DNA, the CDR3 is TGTGCCAGCAGCCGGACAGGGGTTAGCAGCGGGAGCGGTTCCTACAATGAGCAGTTCTTC. It specifies CASSRTGVSSGSGSYNEQFF.

The rearrangement uses TRBV13 and TRBJ1-2; 8 bases map to TRBD1. The CDR3 loop spans 15 amino acids. V shed 5 bases and J 8 bases; nucleotides not matched to a gene: 13. The germline CDR1 and CDR2 sequences are PRHDT and FYEKMQ (reference sequence). CDR3 in DNA: TGTGCCAGCAGCAACTCTAGAGCAGGGGGCTTGGGCTACACCTTC. It yields the protein CASSNSRAGGLGYTF.

The chain links TRBV28 to TRBJ2-7; no clear D gene. The germline V and J ends were trimmed by 5 bases and 1 base, with 6 bases remaining between them. The CDR3 has 12 residues. The germline CDR1 and CDR2 sequences are MDHEN and SYDVKM. The CDR3 protein is CASSPISYEQYF. In DNA form, the CDR3 reads TGTGCCAGCAGTCCAATTTCCTACGAGCAGTACTTC.

This chain connects TRBV7-3 to TRBJ2-1; TRBD2 aligns across 9 bases. With 3 bases clipped from V and 4 bases from J, the junction kept 13 bases outside the gene matches. The CDR3 spans 18 residues. Looked up from germline, CDR1 is SGHTA and CDR2 is FQGTGA. The CDR3 nucleotides are TGTGCCAGCAGCTTGGTTGGGTCCGGAAGCGGGGGGTACAATGAGCAGTTCTTC. This encodes CASSLVGSGSGGYNEQFF.

The chain has TRBV7-9 and TRBJ2-7, with TRBD1 identical over 9 bases. V shed 5 bases and J 2 bases; nucleotides not matched to a gene: 4. The germline V gene has CDR1 SEHNR and CDR2 FQNEAQ (reference sequence). CDR3 length: 14 residues. As DNA, the CDR3 is TGTGCCAGCAGCCTACAGGGGGCTACCTACGAGCAGTACTTC. It yields the protein CASSLQGATYEQYF.

The chain couples TRBV2 to TRBJ1-2; a possible D gene is TRBD1 (6 bases). Germline assignment: CDR1 SNHLY and CDR2 FYNNEI. The CDR3 sequence is 16 residues long. V gave up 2 bases and J gave up 3 bases, with 16 bases separating them. The CDR3 region is CASSETTGGGHYGYTF. The CDR3 coding sequence is TGTGCCAGCAGTGAAACAACCGGGGGGGGGCACTATGGCTACACCTTC.

The DNA for the CDR3 is TGTGCCAGCAGTTTCATGGACAGGGTGTATTCACCCCTCCACTTT. Translated: CASSFMDRVYSPLHF. The V call is TRBV27, the J call TRBJ1-6, with 8 bases fitting TRBD1. Trimming took 3 bases from V and 8 from J; bases not matched to a gene: 6. This CDR3 has 15 residues. The germline V gene has CDR1 MNHEY and CDR2 SMNVEV (reference sequence).

The sample holds one count of this clone. V is TRBV28 and J is TRBJ1-2; D is possibly TRBD1 (6 bases). The CDR3 runs 15 residues. The V end was cut by 6 bases, the J end by 4 bases, with 18 bases between. Germline V gives CDR1 MDHEN, CDR2 SYDVKM. The CDR3 spells CASSSVRGAPYGYTF. CDR3 DNA sequence: TGTGCCAGCAGCTCCGTTCGGGGGGCTCCCTATGGCTACACCTTC.

CDR3 region: CASSLDRGRVYGYTF. CDR3 nucleotide sequence: TGTGCCAGCAGTTTAGACAGGGGGCGGGTCTATGGCTACACCTTC. The chain joins TRBV28 to TRBJ1-2; 10 bases align to TRBD1. This CDR3 contains 15 residues. Germline loops: CDR1 MDHEN, CDR2 SYDVKM. Trimming removed 2 bases from V and 4 bases from J; junction bases left unmatched: 4.

The gene calls are TRBV7-3 and TRBJ2-2; possible D gene TRBD2, 6 bases. This CDR3 has 14 amino acids. The germline V gene encodes CDR1 SGHTA and CDR2 FQGTGA. V lost 1 base to trimming and J lost 4 bases, with 7 bases between them. CDR3 coding DNA: TGTGCCAGCAGCTTAATGGGGGGCACCGGGGAGCTGTTTTTT. It translates to CASSLMGGTGELFF.

This clone has only one observation. This chain uses TRBV2 with TRBJ1-6, with 8 bases fitting TRBD1. The V gene end was trimmed by 1 base and the J gene end by 9 bases; junction bases not matched to a gene: 5. The CDR3 contains 15 residues. Germline V gene data show CDR1 as SNHLY and CDR2 as FYNNEI. The CDR3 loop reads CASSEGYRGFSPLHF. In nucleotides, the CDR3 is TGTGCCAGCAGTGAAGGTTACAGGGGGTTTTCACCCCTCCACTTT.

V is TRBV12-3 or TRBV12-4 and J is TRBJ1-5, with D possibly TRBD1 on 6 matching bases. Trimming pared 4 bases from V and 2 bases from J, leaving 6 bases between. The CDR3 totals 13 residues. CDR3 in amino acids: CASSSGGNQPQHF. The CDR3 region has the DNA TGTGCCAGCAGTTCAGGGGGCAATCAGCCCCAGCATTTT.

CDR3 sequence (DNA): TGTGCCAGCAGTACGGGGGGAATGAACACTGAAGCTTTCTTT. Translated: CASSTGGMNTEAFF. V usage is TRBV28 and J usage is TRBJ1-1; the D gene is possibly TRBD1 (5 bases). CDR1 is MDHEN, CDR2 SYDVKM, per germline. Trimming shortened V by 5 bases and J by 0 bases, and 10 bases separated the two germline ends. The CDR3 extends over 14 amino acids.

The chain joins TRBV14 to TRBJ2-3; tentative D call: TRBD1 (5 bases). Germline CDR1 SGHDN, CDR2 FVKESK. The CDR3 covers 15 residues. Trimming took off 2 bases at V and 1 base at J, with 10 bases between the two ends. The CDR3 DNA sequence: TGTGCCAGCAGCCAAATGGGGCAGGGCACAGATACGCAGTATTTT. It encodes CASSQMGQGTDTQYF.

The chain recombines TRBV5-1 with TRBJ2-3; 12 bases fit TRBD1. Unmatched junction bases numbered 3, after V lost 0 bases and J lost 7 bases. The CDR3 is 15 amino acids. CDR1 is SGHRS and CDR2 is YFSETQ in the germline V gene. CDR3 sequence (DNA): TGCGCCAGCAGCTTGGCGGGACAGGGGGCCCATACGCAGTATTTT. This codes for CASSLAGQGAHTQYF.

The rearrangement links TRBV3-1 (or the pseudogene TRBV3-2) to TRBJ2-6, with TRBD1 matching over 7 bases. The CDR3 covers 16 residues. V shed 8 bases and J 0 bases; nucleotides not matched to a gene: 7. Germline V gene sequence: CDR1 LGHDT, CDR2 YNNKEL (reference sequence). CDR3 residues: CASGGQAFSGANVLTF. CDR3 in DNA: TGTGCCAGCGGAGGACAGGCATTCTCTGGGGCCAACGTCCTGACTTTC.

The J gene is TRBJ1-5, the V gene TRBV19; possible D gene TRBD1, 5 bases. The CDR3 extends over 15 amino acids. Trimming took off 0 bases at V and 7 bases at J, with 13 bases between the two ends. CDR1 and CDR2 from the germline V gene are LNHDA and SQIVND (reference sequence). CDR3 in amino acids: CASSIDIAGRQPQHF. DNA of the CDR3: TGTGCCAGTAGTATAGATATAGCAGGGAGGCAGCCCCAGCATTTT. Using reference TRBV19 and TRBJ1-5 for the parts outside the CDR3, the full variable domain is DGGITQSPKYLFRKEGQNVTLSCEQNLNHDAMYWYRQDPGQGLRLIYYSQIVNDFQKGDIAEGYSVSREKKESFPLTVTSAQKNPTAFYLCASSIDIAGRQPQHFGDGTRLSIL.

The chain recombines TRBV30 with TRBJ1-1; D is perhaps TRBD1 (5 bases). The CDR3 is 11 residues long. The ends were cut back, 8 bases at V and 0 bases at J, with 7 bases in the middle. The V gene's germline CDR1 is GTSNPN and CDR2 SVGIG (reference sequence). This chain's CDR3 is CAGTVNTEAFF. The CDR3 coding sequence is TGTGCCGGGACGGTGAACACTGAAGCTTTCTTT.

The CDR3 is CASSPIPAGGSGSEQFF. CDR3 nucleotide sequence: TGTGCCAGCTCACCCATTCCAGCGGGAGGTAGCGGATCTGAGCAGTTCTTC. The chain joins TRBV18 to TRBJ2-1; 9 bases are shared with TRBD2. In germline, CDR1 is KGHSH, CDR2 LQKENI. This CDR3 is 17 amino acids long. Germline trimming cut 3 bases from V and 9 bases from J; bases unmatched to any gene: 15.

The rearrangement links TRBV4-2 to TRBJ2-1; TRBD1 is a possible D gene (6 bases). CDR1 LGHNA and CDR2 YNFKEQ come from the germline V gene. The V end lost 2 bases, the J end lost 5 bases, and 13 bases lay between the germline ends. The CDR3 consists of 15 residues. Written as DNA, the CDR3 is TGTGCCAGCAGCCAAACCGGGACACACAACAATGAGCAGTTCTTC. Protein sequence: CASSQTGTHNNEQFF.

The CDR3 sequence is CASSLNRRDTEAFF. For the CDR3, the DNA is TGTGCCAGCAGCTTAAACAGGAGGGACACTGAAGCTTTCTTT. The chain recombines TRBV5-6 with TRBJ1-1; D possibly corresponds to TRBD1 (5 bases). Per the germline V gene, CDR1 is SGHDT and CDR2 is YYEEEE. V lost 2 bases and J lost 3, with 11 bases in between. The CDR3 is 14 amino acids.

The gene calls are TRBV19 and TRBJ1-2; the D is unclear. The CDR3 spans 14 residues. Trimming left V 3 bases short and J 7 bases short, with 15 bases between. Germline CDR1 LNHDA, CDR2 SQIVND (reference sequence). DNA of the CDR3: TGTGCCAGTAGTATCTCGCCACCGGAGGGTGGCTACACCTTC. Translated, it gives CASSISPPEGGYTF.

The CDR3 nucleotides are TGTGCCAGCAGCTTAGGGAAGGGGGACACCGGGGAGCTGTTTTTT. It yields the protein CASSLGKGDTGELFF. The chain carries TRBV11-3 and TRBJ2-2; TRBD1 is a possible D gene (6 bases). Germline loops: CDR1 SGHNT, CDR2 YENEEA. The CDR3 has 15 amino acids. V lost 1 base to trimming and J lost 3 bases, with 9 bases between them.

The V call is TRBV30, the J call TRBJ2-7, with 9 bases aligning to TRBD2. This CDR3 region has 14 residues. V lost 2 bases, J lost 1 base, and 3 bases stayed unmatched. The germline V gene encodes CDR1 GTSNPN and CDR2 SVGIG (reference sequence). CDR3 amino acids: CAWSPLAGSYEQYF. For the CDR3, the DNA is TGTGCCTGGAGTCCCCTAGCGGGGTCCTACGAGCAGTACTTC.

The chain employs TRBV15 and TRBJ1-2; 7 bases align to TRBD1. Germline trimming cut 0 bases from V and 8 bases from J; bases unmatched to any gene: 3. The CDR3 contains 13 residues. Germline assignment: CDR1 LNHNV and CDR2 YYDKDF (reference sequence). The CDR3, as DNA: TGTGCCACCAGCAGAGATAAAGGGGGCGGCTACACCTTC. Residues: CATSRDKGGGYTF.

The count of this clone is one. The chain couples TRBV5-1 to TRBJ2-1; 7 positions agree with TRBD1. The CDR3 is 14 residues long. V shed 4 bases, J shed 15 bases, and the junction held 16 bases outside the gene matches. The germline CDR1 and CDR2 sequences are SGHRS and YFSETQ. The CDR3 here is CASSLDGQDGGRFF. The CDR3 bases are TGCGCCAGCAGCCTGGACGGACAGGACGGCGGTAGGTTCTTC.